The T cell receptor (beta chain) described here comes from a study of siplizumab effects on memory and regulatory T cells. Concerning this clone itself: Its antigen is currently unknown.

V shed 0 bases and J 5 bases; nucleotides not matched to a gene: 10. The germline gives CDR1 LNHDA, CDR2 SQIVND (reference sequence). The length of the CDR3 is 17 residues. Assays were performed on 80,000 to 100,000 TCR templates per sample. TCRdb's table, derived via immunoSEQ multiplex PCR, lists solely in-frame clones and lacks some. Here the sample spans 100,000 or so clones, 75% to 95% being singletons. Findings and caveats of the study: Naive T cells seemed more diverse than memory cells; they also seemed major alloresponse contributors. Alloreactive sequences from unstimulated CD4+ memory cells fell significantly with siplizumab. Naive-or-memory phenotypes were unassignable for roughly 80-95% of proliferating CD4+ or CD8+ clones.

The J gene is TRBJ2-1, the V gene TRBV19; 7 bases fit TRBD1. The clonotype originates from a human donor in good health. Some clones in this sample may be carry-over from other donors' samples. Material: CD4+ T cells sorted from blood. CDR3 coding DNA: TGTGCCAGTAGTATAGAACAGGGGATCTTTGAGAACAATGAGCAGTTCTTC. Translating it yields CASSIEQGIFENNEQFF.